Following are 12 T cell receptor beta chains from one sample sequenced in a study of T-cell memory formation after mild COVID-19. TCRdb re-derived calls from the 5' RACE reads in MiXCR, one entry per CDR3 protein. The sample has about 140,000 distinct CDR3 sequences, roughly 15% seen once. Sequencing used PBMCs or a T cell subset sorted from them (not recorded which). These receptors were taken from an adult woman who had mild COVID-19 (a few samples of this study predate the infection). Cell type and time point are not known.

The gene calls are TRBV12-3 or TRBV12-4 and TRBJ1-3; D perhaps matches TRBD1 (5 bases). The V gene lost 5 bases and the J gene lost 0 bases, with 14 bases spanning the gap. CDR3 length equals 16 residues. The CDR3 sequence: CASSPSGRRSGNTIYF. CDR3 in DNA: TGTGCCAGCAGTCCTTCGGGACGACGCTCTGGAAACACCATATATTTT.

The sample holds a few counts of this clonotype. The chain employs TRBV21-1 and TRBJ2-7. TRBV21-1 is assigned pseudogene status. The CDR3 length is 11 residues. This chain's CDR3 is CASSFRAEQYF. CDR3 DNA sequence: TGTGCCAGCAGCTTCCGAGCCGAGCAGTACTTC.

This clonotype was detected only a few times. The genes are TRBV21-1 and TRBJ2-7; the table's D gene call, TRBD2, was not cross checked with the DNA. TRBV21-1 is listed as a pseudogene. There are 18 residues in the CDR3. The CDR3 region has the DNA TGTGCCAGCAGCACAGACCCAGAGCGGGAGGGGACCGCCTACGAGCAGTACTTC. It codes for CASSTDPEREGTAYEQYF.

Only a few counts were recorded for this clonotype. V gene TRBV7-6 combines with J gene TRBJ2-1; TRBD2 matches at 13 bases. The CDR3 covers 16 residues. V was clipped by 2 bases and J by 4 bases; unmatched bases: 2. Per the germline V gene, CDR1 is SGHVS and CDR2 is FNYEAQ. CDR3 in DNA: TGTGCCAGCAGCTTAACGACTAGCGGGGGGTACAATGAGCAGTTCTTC. Translating gives CASSLTTSGGYNEQFF.

The table lists this clonotype with a few counts. V is TRBV2 and J is TRBJ1-1; 7 bases agree with TRBD1. From germline, CDR1 is SNHLY and CDR2 FYNNEI. With 4 bases clipped from V and 7 bases from J, the junction kept 15 bases outside the gene matches. The CDR3 sequence is 16 residues long. CDR3 in amino acids: CASSAVTGSRVFEAFF. The CDR3 nucleotides are TGTGCCAGCAGTGCGGTGACAGGGTCGAGAGTGTTTGAAGCTTTCTTT.

The table lists this clonotype with a few counts. The chain uses TRBV9 and TRBJ1-4, with TRBD1 as a possible D gene (6 bases). Trimming shortened V by 0 bases and J by 0 bases, and 6 bases separated the two germline ends. Looked up from germline, CDR1 is SGDLS and CDR2 is YYNGEE. The CDR3 covers 15 residues. In DNA form, the CDR3 reads TGTGCCAGCAGCGTAGGGACAGCAACTAATGAAAAACTGTTTTTT. It encodes CASSVGTATNEKLFF.

This clonotype was recorded a few times. The genes are TRBV29-1 and TRBJ2-3; 10 nucleotides align to TRBD2. CDR1 SQVTM and CDR2 ANQGSEA come from the germline V gene. The CDR3 length is 15 residues. With V trimmed by 7 bases and J by 6 bases, 13 bases remained unmatched. CDR3: CSEGLLAGGIDTQYF. The CDR3 DNA reads TGCAGCGAAGGGCTGTTAGCGGGGGGCATTGATACGCAGTATTTT.

This clonotype was recorded a few times. The chain links TRBV29-1 to TRBJ2-7, with 12 positions matching TRBD2. CDR3 length: 13 amino acids. V was pared by 7 bases and J by 3 bases, with 4 bases of the junction left unmatched. Germline CDR1 is SQVTM and CDR2 is ANQGSEA. The chain's CDR3 is CSAGLAGHYEQYF. The CDR3 DNA is TGCAGCGCCGGACTAGCGGGACACTACGAGCAGTACTTC.

This clonotype occurred a few times. The rearrangement uses TRBV27 and TRBJ2-7; TRBD2 aligns across 8 bases. Germline CDR1 reads MNHEY; CDR2 reads SMNVEV (reference sequence). J lost 2 bases, V lost 5 bases, and 11 bases had no gene match. The CDR3 spans 16 residues. CDR3 sequence (DNA): TGTGCCAGCAGTATCCTCGGGACTAGTAACACCTACGAGCAGTACTTC. It codes for CASSILGTSNTYEQYF.

J is TRBJ2-1 and V is TRBV7-3, with a weak D call TRBD2 (7 bases). This CDR3 contains 16 residues. Between the trimmed V and J ends, which lost 2 bases and 2 bases, there was a span of 13 bases. Germline lookup yields CDR1 SGHTA and CDR2 FQGTGA. The CDR3 protein is CASSLFRGAAYNEQFF. CDR3 DNA sequence: TGTGCCAGCAGCTTATTTCGGGGGGCCGCCTACAATGAGCAGTTCTTC.

This clonotype occurred a few times. The chain couples TRBV30 to TRBJ2-2, with D possibly TRBD2 on 6 matching bases. V was pared by 4 bases and J by 3 bases, with 15 bases between. The CDR3 has 15 residues. Per germline, CDR1 GTSNPN and CDR2 SVGIG (reference sequence). The CDR3 here is CAWKLGTWDTGELFF. The CDR3 nucleotides are TGTGCCTGGAAATTAGGGACTTGGGACACCGGGGAGCTGTTTTTT.

The V gene is TRBV7-9, the J gene TRBJ2-5; D tentatively fits TRBD1 or TRBD2 (5 bases each). Trimming took 6 bases from V and 1 from J, leaving 15 bases between them. The CDR3 runs 15 residues. CDR1 and CDR2 (germline): SEHNR, FQNEAQ (reference sequence). The CDR3 DNA is TGTGCCAGCAGGCCCCGGGACGGAACCCAAGAGACCCAGTACTTC. Translated: CASRPRDGTQETQYF.